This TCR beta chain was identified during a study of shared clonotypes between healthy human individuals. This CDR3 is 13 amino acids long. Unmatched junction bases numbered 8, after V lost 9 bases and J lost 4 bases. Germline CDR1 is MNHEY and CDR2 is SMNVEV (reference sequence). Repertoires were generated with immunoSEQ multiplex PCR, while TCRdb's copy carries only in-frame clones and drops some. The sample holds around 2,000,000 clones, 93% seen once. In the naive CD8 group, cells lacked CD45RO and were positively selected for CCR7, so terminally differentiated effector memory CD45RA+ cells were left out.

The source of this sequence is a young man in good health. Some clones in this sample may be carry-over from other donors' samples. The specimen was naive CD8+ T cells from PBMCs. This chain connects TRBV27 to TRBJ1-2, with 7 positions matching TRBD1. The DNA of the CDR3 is TGTGCCAGTAGACACCGGGACAGCTATGGCTACACCTTC. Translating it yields CASRHRDSYGYTF.